The clone carrying this T cell receptor beta chain was observed a handful of times. Its antigen is not known. These data originate in a study of identical twins. Study-level results: Cord blood beta clonotypes that were abundant carried fewer insertions, and memory repertoires showed no such trend. Cross-sectional statistical analysis was relied on for the conclusions, without the same donors being followed. The study found weaker excess twin sharing in beta out-of-frame sequences.

Germline assignment: CDR1 MNHNY and CDR2 SVGAGI (reference sequence). V was shortened by 4 bases and J by 2 bases, with 10 bases between the two germline ends. This CDR3 region has 14 residues. Template switching introduced a universal primer site, and the cDNA bore unique molecular identifiers. TCRdb called the 5' RACE reads again in MiXCR, with one record for every CDR3 protein. The table lists 1.5 million or so distinct CDR3 sequences, less than 40% of them singletons. The sample taken for sequencing was cord blood. The clonotype comes from a newborn girl in good health. The chain links TRBV6-6 to TRBJ2-3; D ambiguous. Here the CDR3 reads CASSSPDNTDTQYF. In nucleotides, the CDR3 is TGTGCCAGCAGTTCCCCCGACAACACAGATACGCAGTATTTT.